The 19 T cell receptor beta chains in this list originate from one sample, sequenced in a study of cytomegalovirus exposure and HLA in healthy donors. Primers: 60 Vbeta forward and 13 Jbeta reverse. Libraries were prepared by immunoSEQ multiplex PCR; TCRdb keeps only in-frame clonotypes and omits some of them. In the table there are fewer than 250,000 clones, over 80% of which are singletons. The sample consisted of PBMCs. The receptors derive from a boy aged 2 to 10 in good health and CMV-seronegative.

The V and J genes are TRBV7-6 and TRBJ2-7, with D perhaps TRBD2 (6 bases). Germline assignment: CDR1 SGHVS and CDR2 FNYEAQ. CDR3 length: 16 residues. V lost 5 bases and J lost 2, with 19 bases in between. As DNA, the CDR3 is TGTGCCAGCAGCCTAGGGAGTTTGGGAGGAACCTACGAGCAGTACTTC. Amino acid sequence: CASSLGSLGGTYEQYF.

This chain uses TRBV6-5 with TRBJ1-6; 7 bases map to TRBD1. This CDR3 is 15 amino acids long. From germline, CDR1 is MNHEY and CDR2 SVGAGI. Trimming at V came to 2 bases and at J to 10 bases, leaving 8 bases not matched to a gene. CDR3 protein: CASSYTTGSSSPLHF. The CDR3 DNA follows: TGTGCCAGCAGTTACACGACAGGGTCTAGCTCACCCCTCCACTTT.

This chain uses TRBV30 with TRBJ1-1, with D possibly TRBD1 on 5 matching bases. The length of the CDR3 is 12 residues. Deletions cut 5 bases from V and 3 bases from J, with 10 bases between. Germline V lookup: CDR1 GTSNPN, CDR2 SVGIG (reference sequence). In nucleotides, the CDR3 is TGTGCCTGGGGGGGAGGGTACACTGAAGCTTTCTTT. It specifies CAWGGGYTEAFF.

The genes are TRBV5-4 and TRBJ2-2; 10 bases are a match to TRBD1. The germline gives CDR1 SGHNT, CDR2 YYREEE (reference sequence). V was clipped by 1 base and J by 7 bases; unmatched bases: 7. This CDR3 spans 16 amino acids. CDR3 DNA sequence: TGTGCCAGCAGCTTGTATGGGACAGGGGTATTCGGGGAGCTGTTTTTT. It codes for CASSLYGTGVFGELFF.

This chain joins TRBV6-1 and TRBJ2-3; D perhaps matches TRBD2 (6 bases). In germline, CDR1 is MNHNS, CDR2 SASEGT. With 2 bases removed from V and 7 bases from J, the gap between germline ends came to 7 bases. The CDR3 is made up of 12 amino acids. The CDR3 coding sequence is TGTGCCAGCAGTGAACTAGCGAATACGCAGTATTTT. Protein sequence: CASSELANTQYF.

J is TRBJ2-3 and V is TRBV10-3; D call uncertain. The CDR3 runs 14 residues. Germline V gene lookup returns CDR1 ENHRY and CDR2 SYGVKD. V lost 0 bases, J lost 4 bases, and 8 bases lay in between. This CDR3 is CAISESSHSDTQYF. DNA of the CDR3: TGTGCCATCAGTGAGTCGTCCCATTCAGATACGCAGTATTTT.

The rearrangement uses TRBV5-1 and TRBJ2-3; TRBD2 matches at 14 bases. The junction had 20 bases not matched to a gene; V was cut back by 2 bases and J by 0 bases. Germline CDR1 SGHRS, CDR2 YFSETQ. This CDR3 is 23 amino acids long. CDR3 region: CASSLLPPGPGTSGRLSTDTQYF. DNA of the CDR3: TGCGCCAGCAGCTTACTCCCGCCGGGGCCCGGGACTAGCGGGAGACTAAGCACAGATACGCAGTATTTT. Variable domain in full (rest from reference TRBV5-1 and TRBJ2-3): KAGVTQTPRYLIKTRGQQVTLSCSPISGHRSVSWYQQTPGQGLQFLFEYFSETQRNKGNFPGRFSGRQFSNSRSEMNVSTLELGDSALYLCASSLLPPGPGTSGRLSTDTQYFGPGTRLTVL.

The rearrangement uses TRBV18 and TRBJ2-2; 7 nucleotides match TRBD1. Trimming cost V 6 bases and J 6 bases; bases outside gene matches: 4. The CDR3 runs to 13 residues. Germline V gene data show CDR1 as KGHSH and CDR2 as LQKENI. The CDR3, as DNA: TGTGCCAGCTCGGAGCAGGGGGCCGGGGAGCTGTTTTTT. Translating it yields CASSEQGAGELFF.

This sequence joins TRBV6-4 and TRBJ2-7, with D possibly TRBD2 on 6 matching bases. This CDR3 is built from 16 residues. Between the trimmed V and J ends, which lost 8 bases and 2 bases, there was a span of 22 bases. Germline V lookup: CDR1 MRHNA, CDR2 SNTAGT. CDR3 amino acids: CASPGELREAPYEQYF. As DNA, the CDR3 is TGTGCCAGCCCGGGCGAGTTAAGGGAGGCACCCTACGAGCAGTACTTC.

The chain combines TRBV6-6 with TRBJ1-5; D perhaps matches TRBD1 (5 bases). The CDR3 is made up of 15 amino acids. The germline V gene encodes CDR1 MNHNY and CDR2 SVGAGI (reference sequence). V shed 5 bases and J shed 5 bases, with 16 bases lying between them. CDR3 DNA sequence: TGTGCCAGCAGTGACGAGACAGTCGCTGATCAGCCCCAGCATTTT. Translated, it gives CASSDETVADQPQHF.

The chain joins TRBV18 to TRBJ2-5; D ambiguous. V was cut by 2 bases and J by 5 bases, with 9 bases left in between. Germline V gene data show CDR1 as KGHSH and CDR2 as LQKENI. This CDR3 comprises 13 residues. DNA for the CDR3: TGTGCCAGCTCACCAGAGGTTGTCGAGACCCAGTACTTC. It encodes CASSPEVVETQYF. Drawing the rest from reference TRBV18 and TRBJ2-5, the complete variable domain is NAGVMQNPRHLVRRRGQEARLRCSPMKGHSHVYWYRQLPEEGLKFMVYLQKENIIDESGMPKERFSAEFPKEGPSILRIQQVVRGDSAAYFCASSPEVVETQYFGPGTRLLVL.

The V call is TRBV11-2, the J call TRBJ2-1; TRBD1 matches at 8 bases. This CDR3 comprises 16 residues. Germline V gene data show CDR1 as SGHAT and CDR2 as FQNNGV. Trimming took 1 base from V and 3 from J; bases not matched to a gene: 5. The CDR3 loop reads CASSLGTGTYYNEQFF. As DNA, the CDR3 is TGTGCCAGCAGCTTAGGGACAGGGACTTACTACAATGAGCAGTTCTTC.

The CDR3 loop reads CASSPLNRDGHEKLFF. CDR3 DNA: TGTGCCAGCTCACCGCTAAACAGGGACGGGCATGAAAAACTGTTTTTT. The chain employs TRBV18 and TRBJ1-4, with D perhaps TRBD1 (6 bases). Per germline, CDR1 KGHSH and CDR2 LQKENI. CDR3 size: 16 residues. Deletions cut 3 bases from V and 6 bases from J, with 17 bases between. Filled out from reference TRBV18 and TRBJ1-4, the complete variable domain reads NAGVMQNPRHLVRRRGQEARLRCSPMKGHSHVYWYRQLPEEGLKFMVYLQKENIIDESGMPKERFSAEFPKEGPSILRIQQVVRGDSAAYFCASSPLNRDGHEKLFFGSGTQLSVL.

This clone was seen just once. This rearrangement joins TRBV4-2 to TRBJ2-3; D gene uncertain. Germline values: CDR1 LGHNA, CDR2 YNFKEQ. The CDR3 covers 16 residues. V was clipped by 1 base and J by 0 bases, with 11 bases between them. The CDR3 bases are TGTGCCAGCAGCCAAGTCGAGCTCTCGAGCACAGATACGCAGTATTTT. This codes for CASSQVELSSTDTQYF.

The chain carries TRBV4-2 and TRBJ2-7; maybe TRBD1 (7 bases). Trimming removed 3 bases from V and 2 bases from J, with 17 bases in between. CDR1 LGHNA and CDR2 YNFKEQ come from the germline V gene. This CDR3 is 16 amino acids long. The CDR3 nucleotides are TGTGCCAGCAGCCATCATGCGGGGCAGGGGGCCTACGAGCAGTACTTC. Its protein is CASSHHAGQGAYEQYF.

The chain uses TRBV29-1 and TRBJ2-1, with 10 positions matching TRBD1. The J segment lost 4 bases and the V segment lost 6 bases, leaving 9 bases of the junction unmatched. The CDR3 length is 15 residues. CDR1 SQVTM and CDR2 ANQGSEA come from the germline V gene. The CDR3 DNA is TGCAGCGTGGTACCGGGACAGGGGACTTACAATGAGCAGTTCTTC. Its protein product is CSVVPGQGTYNEQFF.

The CDR3 sequence is CASNKDTVSYEQYF. In DNA form, the CDR3 reads TGTGCCAGCAACAAGGACACGGTATCCTACGAGCAGTACTTC. The chain couples TRBV2 to TRBJ2-7; D possibly corresponds to TRBD1 (5 bases). Per germline, CDR1 SNHLY and CDR2 FYNNEI. Trimming pared 7 bases from V and 1 base from J, leaving 14 bases between. There are 14 residues in the CDR3.

The V and J genes are TRBV6-1 and TRBJ1-2, with D unclear. CDR1 and CDR2 (germline): MNHNS, SASEGT. The V gene lost 2 bases and the J gene lost 5 bases, with 12 bases spanning the gap. The CDR3 is made up of 14 amino acids. In DNA, the CDR3 is TGTGCCAGCAGTGAAATCTTCACAGATTATGGCTACACCTTC. Encoded protein: CASSEIFTDYGYTF.

Note on this clone: The same CDR3 arises from other DNA sequences in this sample as well. The gene calls are TRBV19 and TRBJ1-1; D possibly corresponds to TRBD1 (5 bases). CDR3 length equals 13 residues. Germline values: CDR1 LNHDA, CDR2 SQIVND (reference sequence). V lost 3 bases and J lost 1, with 6 bases in between. The CDR3 here is CASSIGGNTEAFF. The CDR3 DNA follows: TGTGCCAGTAGTATCGGGGGGAACACTGAAGCTTTCTTT.